This is a list of T cell receptor beta chains from one sample in a study of Ad26.COV2.S vaccination and SARS-CoV-2 variants. Using immunoSEQ multiplex PCR, the repertoire was profiled, and TCRdb retains in-frame clones only, with some absent. The sample yields under 550,000 clones, approximately 87% seen once. Specimen: peripheral blood, collected in a trial of Ad26.COV2.S vaccine versus placebo. The receptor source for this set is a person aged 18-65 years who received the Ad26.COV2.S COVID-19 vaccine or a placebo. CDR3s leave out the opening cysteine and the closing phenylalanine or tryptophan. Fields, in order: J gene, V gene, CDR3 protein.

>TRBJ2-1|TRBV9
ASNPGQANNEQF
>TRBJ2-7|TRBV28
ASNQGAEEQY
>TRBJ2-2|TRBV4-3
ASSQDPSWTGELF
>TRBJ1-5|TRBV2
ASLDSVSNQPQH
>TRBJ1-1|TRBV6-2/TRBV6-3
ASSQTGGAPADAF
>TRBJ2-2|TRBV5-1
ASSRGRDTGELF
>TRBJ1-6|TRBV7-2
ASSLTGTANNSPLH
>TRBJ2-7|TRBV11-2
ASSLGVTGGFYEQY
>TRBJ1-1|TRBV7-9
ASSLGVGNTEAF
>TRBJ1-2|TRBV5-6
ASSFQGALNYGYT
>TRBJ2-1|TRBV28
ASSPGGRGPSSNEQF
>TRBJ1-1|TRBV11-2
ASQDYRATMNTEAF
>TRBJ2-1|TRBV27
ASRLKQVGNNEQF
>TRBJ1-1|TRBV7-2
ASSLGLGREVAF
>TRBJ1-2|TRBV11-1
ASSEFPLNYGYT
>TRBJ1-2|TRBV7-2
ASSNRFGNYGYT
>TRBJ2-7|TRBV13
ASTASSLYEQY
>TRBJ2-5|TRBV10-3
AITPDVGETQY
>TRBJ1-1|TRBV6-1
ASSEEDSWAGLNTEAF
>TRBJ1-4|TRBV11-2
ASSLDRGANEKLF
>TRBJ2-5|TRBV9
ASSSSDLQETQY
>TRBJ1-2|TRBV12-3/TRBV12-4
ASSFRTAYGYT
>TRBJ2-1|TRBV5-1
ASSLLRGLAGKSYNEQF
>TRBJ2-3|TRBV6-4
ASSDSGASGVTTDTQY
>TRBJ2-5|TRBV19
ASSATSGVRETQY
>TRBJ1-3|TRBV6-5
ASSLSRWGNTIY
>TRBJ1-2|TRBV11-2
ASSLMQAGYGYT
>TRBJ2-3|TRBV28
ASSSRPRDPTDTQY
>TRBJ2-5|TRBV19
ASRIGRPETRY
>TRBJ2-3|TRBV9
ASSARRTGGYTDTQY
>TRBJ2-3|TRBV6-5
ASRSGSPDTQY
>TRBJ1-5|TRBV6-6
ASSRDRGRQPQH
>TRBJ2-3|TRBV18
ASSRSGGARTDTQY
>TRBJ1-1|TRBV3-1/TRBV3-2
ASSPNRDYTEAF
>TRBJ2-7|TRBV12-3/TRBV12-4
ASSASYEQY
>TRBJ2-3|TRBV11-3
ASSFGTASTDTQY
>TRBJ2-1|TRBV9
ASSGGLAGGNEQF
>TRBJ1-1|TRBV5-1
ASSLLNGANTEAF
>TRBJ1-2|TRBV30
AWQPYNYGYT
>TRBJ2-2|TRBV9
ASSVEGGELF
>TRBJ2-2|TRBV11-1
ASSLAGGRFWNTGELF
>TRBJ2-5|TRBV27
ATRRSGQGETQY
>TRBJ1-6|TRBV6-5
ASSWGTGGSPLH
>TRBJ2-7|TRBV10-3
AISSSGGPYEQY
>TRBJ2-1|TRBV28
ASSLTGDGSSYNEQF
>TRBJ1-5|TRBV5-6
ASSLVGGPQH
>TRBJ1-6|TRBV2
ASRVNSPLH
>TRBJ1-1|TRBV5-1
ASSLAQGAGTEAF
>TRBJ1-1|TRBV14
ASSARGFMNTEAF
>TRBJ1-2|TRBV7-6
ASSSWDRANYGYT
>TRBJ2-5|TRBV5-1
ASSSTSGQETQY
>TRBJ2-2|TRBV5-4
ASSLGGTQNTGELF
>TRBJ1-3|TRBV18
ASSPAPDGNTIY
>TRBJ2-5|TRBV2
ASSEGASGQETQY
>TRBJ1-2|TRBV5-1
ASSLTGGELDGYT